This T cell receptor (beta chain) was recovered during a study of OX40 agonist ivuxolimab in advanced cancers. The wider study: The dose of intravenous ivuxolimab that patients received every 2 weeks ranged from 0.01 to 10 mg/kg.

Baseline, cycle 4 day 1, and cycle 7 day 1 were the blood sampling points. The data were produced by immunoSEQ multiplex PCR, yet TCRdb's version contains in-frame clones alone and is incomplete. The sample carries 78,000 or so clones, roughly 92% recorded once. Study outcomes and limitations: Averaging showed that CD8+ T cells had more expanded clones than CD4+ did.

The CDR3 runs to 15 residues. Trimming stripped 6 bases from V and 1 base from J, with 12 bases between. Per the germline V gene, CDR1 is SGHTA and CDR2 is FQGNSA. About this clone itself: What it binds is not known.

The sequence was obtained from an adult with an advanced solid tumor such as melanoma, head and neck, liver or kidney cancer. The specimen was CD4+ or CD8+ T cells sorted from blood, collected in a trial of the OX40 agonist ivuxolimab. J is TRBJ2-2 and V is TRBV7-2, with D possibly being TRBD2 (6 bases). This CDR3 is CASRQGLLNTGELFF. Written as DNA, the CDR3 is TGTGCCAGCAGGCAGGGACTTTTGAACACCGGGGAGCTGTTTTTT.